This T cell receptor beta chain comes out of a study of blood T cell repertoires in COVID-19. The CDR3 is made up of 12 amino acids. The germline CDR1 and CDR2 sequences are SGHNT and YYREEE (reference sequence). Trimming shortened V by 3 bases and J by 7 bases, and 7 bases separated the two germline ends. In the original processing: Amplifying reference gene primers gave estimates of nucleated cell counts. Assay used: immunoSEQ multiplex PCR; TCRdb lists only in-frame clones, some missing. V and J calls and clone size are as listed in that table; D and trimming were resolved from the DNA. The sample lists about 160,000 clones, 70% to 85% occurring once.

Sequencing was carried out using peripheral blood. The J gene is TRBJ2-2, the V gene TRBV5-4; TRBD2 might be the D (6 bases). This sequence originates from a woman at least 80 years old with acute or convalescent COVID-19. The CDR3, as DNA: TGTGCCAGCAGCTGGGGGGTCGGGGAGCTGTTTTTT. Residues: CASSWGVGELFF.